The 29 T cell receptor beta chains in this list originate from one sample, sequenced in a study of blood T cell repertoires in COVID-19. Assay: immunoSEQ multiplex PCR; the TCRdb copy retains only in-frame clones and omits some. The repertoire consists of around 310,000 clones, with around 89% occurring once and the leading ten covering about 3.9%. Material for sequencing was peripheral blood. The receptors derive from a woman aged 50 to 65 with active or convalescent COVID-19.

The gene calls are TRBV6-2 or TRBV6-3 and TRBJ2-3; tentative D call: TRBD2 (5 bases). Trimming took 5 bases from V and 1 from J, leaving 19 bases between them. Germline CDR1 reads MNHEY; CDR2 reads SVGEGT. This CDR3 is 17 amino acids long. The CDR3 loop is CASSSLVALLRTDTQYF. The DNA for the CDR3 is TGTGCCAGCAGTAGCCTCGTAGCGTTACTACGCACAGATACGCAGTATTTT.

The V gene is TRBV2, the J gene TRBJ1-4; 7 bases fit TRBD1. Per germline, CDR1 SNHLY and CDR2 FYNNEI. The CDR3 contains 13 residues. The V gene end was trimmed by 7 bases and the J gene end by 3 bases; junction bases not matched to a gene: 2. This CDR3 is CASKGQANEKLFF. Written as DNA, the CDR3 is TGTGCCAGCAAAGGACAGGCTAATGAAAAACTGTTTTTT.

The CDR3 is CASSLATSPSSYNEQFF. The CDR3 DNA reads TGTGCCAGCAGCTTAGCGACTAGCCCTAGCTCCTACAATGAGCAGTTCTTC. The rearrangement uses TRBV7-8 and TRBJ2-1; 7 bases match TRBD2. The CDR3 length is 17 residues. With V trimmed by 0 bases and J by 0 bases, 5 bases remained unmatched. Germline CDR1 reads SGHVS; CDR2 reads FQNEAQ. Full variable domain (missing parts from reference TRBV7-8 and TRBJ2-1): GAGVSQSPRYKVAKRGQDVALRCDPISGHVSLFWYQQALGQGPEFLTYFQNEAQLDKSGLPSDRFFAERPEGSVSTLKIQRTQQEDSAVYLCASSLATSPSSYNEQFFGPGTRLTVL.

The CDR3 DNA reads as TGTGCCAGCAGCAGCGTCATGGTTGGCACCGGGGAGCTGTTTTTT. This encodes CASSSVMVGTGELFF. The chain carries TRBV11-2 and TRBJ2-2; the D is unclear. Trimming stripped 5 bases from V and 4 bases from J, with 14 bases between. Germline V lookup: CDR1 SGHAT, CDR2 FQNNGV. The CDR3 has 15 residues.

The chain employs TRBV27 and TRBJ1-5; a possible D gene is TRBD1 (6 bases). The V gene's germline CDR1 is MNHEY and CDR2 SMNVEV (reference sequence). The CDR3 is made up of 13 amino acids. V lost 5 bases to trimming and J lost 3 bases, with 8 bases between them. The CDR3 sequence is CASSTGINQPQHF. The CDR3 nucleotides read TGTGCCAGCAGTACAGGGATCAATCAGCCCCAGCATTTT.

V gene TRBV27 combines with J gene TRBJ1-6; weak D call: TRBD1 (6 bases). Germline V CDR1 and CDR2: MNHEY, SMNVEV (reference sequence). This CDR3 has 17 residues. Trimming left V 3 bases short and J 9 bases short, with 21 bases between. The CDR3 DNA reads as TGTGCCAGCAGTTTTAACAGGGCAGGGGCGGTAGGTTCACCCCTCCACTTT. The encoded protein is CASSFNRAGAVGSPLHF.

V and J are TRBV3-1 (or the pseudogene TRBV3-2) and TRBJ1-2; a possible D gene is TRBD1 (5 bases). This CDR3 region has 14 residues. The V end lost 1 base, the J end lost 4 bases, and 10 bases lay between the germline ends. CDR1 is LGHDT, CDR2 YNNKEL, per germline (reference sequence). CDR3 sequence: CASSQAGGPYGYTF. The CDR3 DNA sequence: TGTGCCAGCAGCCAAGCCGGGGGACCCTATGGCTACACCTTC.

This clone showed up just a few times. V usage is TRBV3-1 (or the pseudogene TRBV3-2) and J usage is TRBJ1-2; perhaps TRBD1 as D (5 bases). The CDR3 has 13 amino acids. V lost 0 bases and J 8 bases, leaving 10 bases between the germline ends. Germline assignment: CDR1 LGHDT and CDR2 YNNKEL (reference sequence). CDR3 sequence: CASSQDPKGGYTF. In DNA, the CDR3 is TGTGCCAGCAGCCAAGACCCCAAGGGGGGCTACACCTTC.

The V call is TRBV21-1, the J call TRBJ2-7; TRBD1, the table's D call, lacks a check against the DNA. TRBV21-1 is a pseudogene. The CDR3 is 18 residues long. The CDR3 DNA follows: TGTGCCAGCAGTAAAGTTGGGTTTATTTCAGGGTCTGGAAACGAGCAGTACTTC. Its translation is CASSKVGFISGSGNEQYF.

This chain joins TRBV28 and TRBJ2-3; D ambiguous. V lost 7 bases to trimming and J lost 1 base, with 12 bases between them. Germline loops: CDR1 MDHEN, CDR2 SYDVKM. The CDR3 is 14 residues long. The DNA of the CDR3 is TGTGCCAGCAAGAAGAACGGAGGCACAGATACGCAGTATTTT. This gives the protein CASKKNGGTDTQYF.

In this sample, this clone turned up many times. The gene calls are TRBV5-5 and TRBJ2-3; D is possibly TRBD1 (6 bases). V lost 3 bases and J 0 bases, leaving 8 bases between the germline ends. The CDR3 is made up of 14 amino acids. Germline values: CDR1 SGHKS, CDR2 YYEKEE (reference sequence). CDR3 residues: CASSWDTSTDTQYF. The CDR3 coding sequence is TGTGCCAGCAGCTGGGACACTAGCACAGATACGCAGTATTTT.

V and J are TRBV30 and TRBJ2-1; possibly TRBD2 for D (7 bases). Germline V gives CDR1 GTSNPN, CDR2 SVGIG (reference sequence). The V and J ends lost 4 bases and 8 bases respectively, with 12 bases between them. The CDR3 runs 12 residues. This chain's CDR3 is CAWTRGGDEQFF. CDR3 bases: TGTGCCTGGACTAGGGGGGGGGATGAGCAGTTCTTC. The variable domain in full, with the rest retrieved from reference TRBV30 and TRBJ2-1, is SQTIHQWPATLVQPVGSPLSLECTVEGTSNPNLYWYRQAAGRGLQLLFYSVGIGQISSEVPQNLSASRPQDRQFILSSKKLLLSDSGFYLCAWTRGGDEQFFGPGTRLTVL.

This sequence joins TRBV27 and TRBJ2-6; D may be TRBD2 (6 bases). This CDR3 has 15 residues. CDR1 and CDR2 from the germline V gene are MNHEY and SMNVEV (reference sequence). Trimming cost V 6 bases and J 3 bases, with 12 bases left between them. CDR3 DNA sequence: TGTGCCAGCAGCTCTTGGGGAGGTGGGGCCAACGTCCTGACTTTC. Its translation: CASSSWGGGANVLTF.

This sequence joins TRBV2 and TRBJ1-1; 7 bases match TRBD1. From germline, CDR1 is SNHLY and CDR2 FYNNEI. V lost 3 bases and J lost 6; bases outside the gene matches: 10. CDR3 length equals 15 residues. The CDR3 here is CASSELGQGVPEAFF. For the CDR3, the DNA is TGTGCCAGCAGTGAGTTGGGTCAGGGGGTCCCTGAAGCTTTCTTT.

CDR3 loop: CASSQEGRPYEQYF. In DNA, the CDR3 is TGTGCCAGCAGCCAGGAGGGGCGCCCCTACGAGCAGTACTTC. The rearrangement joins TRBV3-1 (or the pseudogene TRBV3-2) to TRBJ2-7; weak D call: TRBD2 (6 bases). V was cut by 3 bases and J by 2 bases, with 11 bases left in between. Germline V gene data show CDR1 as LGHDT and CDR2 as YNNKEL (reference sequence). The CDR3 length is 14 residues.

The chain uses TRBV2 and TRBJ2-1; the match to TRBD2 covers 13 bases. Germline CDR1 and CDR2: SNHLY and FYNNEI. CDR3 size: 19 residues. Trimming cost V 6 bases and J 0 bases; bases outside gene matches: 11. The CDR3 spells CASRGTLAGGTASYNEQFF. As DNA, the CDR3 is TGTGCCAGCAGAGGGACACTAGCGGGGGGGACTGCCTCCTACAATGAGCAGTTCTTC. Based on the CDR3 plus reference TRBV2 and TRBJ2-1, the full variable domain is EPEVTQTPSHQVTQMGQEVILRCVPISNHLYFYWYRQILGQKVEFLVSFYNNEISEKSEIFDDQFSVERPDGSNFTLKIRSTKLEDSAMYFCASRGTLAGGTASYNEQFFGPGTRLTVL.

For the CDR3, the DNA is TGTGCCAGCAGTTTAGCATGGACAGGGAGGGTAGTGTGGGACACTGAAGCTTTCTTT. It yields the protein CASSLAWTGRVVWDTEAFF. V gene TRBV27 combines with J gene TRBJ1-1, with TRBD1 identical over 8 bases. V lost 2 bases and J lost 3; bases outside the gene matches: 17. Germline V gene lookup returns CDR1 MNHEY and CDR2 SMNVEV (reference sequence). This CDR3 has 19 amino acids.

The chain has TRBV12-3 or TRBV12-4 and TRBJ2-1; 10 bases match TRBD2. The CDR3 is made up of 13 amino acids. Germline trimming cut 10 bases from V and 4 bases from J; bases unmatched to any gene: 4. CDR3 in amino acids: CAIWTSGYNEQFF. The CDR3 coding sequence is TGTGCCATCTGGACTAGCGGTTACAATGAGCAGTTCTTC.

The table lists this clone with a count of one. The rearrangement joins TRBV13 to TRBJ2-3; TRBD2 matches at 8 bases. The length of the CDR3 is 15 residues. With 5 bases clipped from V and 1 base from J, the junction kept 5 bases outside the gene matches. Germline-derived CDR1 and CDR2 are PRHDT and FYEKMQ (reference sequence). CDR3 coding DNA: TGTGCCAGCAGCGCCGGGGGGGCCCGCACAGATACGCAGTATTTT. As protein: CASSAGGARTDTQYF.

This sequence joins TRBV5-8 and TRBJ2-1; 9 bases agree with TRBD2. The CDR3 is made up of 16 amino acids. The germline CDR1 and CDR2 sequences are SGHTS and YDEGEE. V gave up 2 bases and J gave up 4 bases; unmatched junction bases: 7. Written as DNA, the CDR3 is TGTGCCAGCAGCTTCCTTAGCGGGGGAATATACAATGAGCAGTTCTTC. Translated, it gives CASSFLSGGIYNEQFF.

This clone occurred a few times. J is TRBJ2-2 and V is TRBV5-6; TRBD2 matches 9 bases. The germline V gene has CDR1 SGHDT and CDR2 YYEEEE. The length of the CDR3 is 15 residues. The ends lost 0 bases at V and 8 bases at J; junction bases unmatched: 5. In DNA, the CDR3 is TGTGCCAGCAGCTTGGATCTAGCGGGGACGGGGGAGCTGTTTTTT. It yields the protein CASSLDLAGTGELFF.

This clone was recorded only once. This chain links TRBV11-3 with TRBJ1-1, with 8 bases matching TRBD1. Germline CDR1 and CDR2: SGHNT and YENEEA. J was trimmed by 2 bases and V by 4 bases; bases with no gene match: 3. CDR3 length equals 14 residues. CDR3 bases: TGTGCCAGCAGCTCGGGACAGGTCAACACTGAAGCTTTCTTT. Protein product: CASSSGQVNTEAFF.

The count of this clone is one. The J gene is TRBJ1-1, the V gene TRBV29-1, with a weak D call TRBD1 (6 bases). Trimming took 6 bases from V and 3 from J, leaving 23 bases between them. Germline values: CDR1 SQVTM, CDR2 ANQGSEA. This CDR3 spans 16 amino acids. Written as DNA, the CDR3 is TGCAGCGTCGTCCTCGGGGCCCCAAAGGGGGACACTGAAGCTTTCTTT. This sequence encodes CSVVLGAPKGDTEAFF.

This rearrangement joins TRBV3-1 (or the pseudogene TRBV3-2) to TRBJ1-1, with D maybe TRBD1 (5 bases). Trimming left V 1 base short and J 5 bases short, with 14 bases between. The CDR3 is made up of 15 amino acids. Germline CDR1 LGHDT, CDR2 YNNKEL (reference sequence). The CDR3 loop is CASSQAGQGGTEAFF. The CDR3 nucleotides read TGTGCCAGCAGCCAAGCGGGGCAGGGAGGGACTGAAGCTTTCTTT.

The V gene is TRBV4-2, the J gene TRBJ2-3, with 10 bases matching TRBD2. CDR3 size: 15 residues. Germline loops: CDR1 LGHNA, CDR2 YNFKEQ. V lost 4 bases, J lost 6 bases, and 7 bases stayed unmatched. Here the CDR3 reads CASSRKSGGDDTQYF. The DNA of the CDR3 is TGTGCCAGCAGCCGAAAAAGCGGGGGGGACGATACGCAGTATTTT.

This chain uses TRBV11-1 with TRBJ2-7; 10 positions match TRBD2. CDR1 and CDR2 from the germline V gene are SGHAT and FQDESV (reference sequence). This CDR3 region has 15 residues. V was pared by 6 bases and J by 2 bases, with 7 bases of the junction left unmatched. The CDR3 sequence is CASSELAGYTYEQYF. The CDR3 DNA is TGTGCCAGCAGTGAACTAGCGGGATATACCTACGAGCAGTACTTC.

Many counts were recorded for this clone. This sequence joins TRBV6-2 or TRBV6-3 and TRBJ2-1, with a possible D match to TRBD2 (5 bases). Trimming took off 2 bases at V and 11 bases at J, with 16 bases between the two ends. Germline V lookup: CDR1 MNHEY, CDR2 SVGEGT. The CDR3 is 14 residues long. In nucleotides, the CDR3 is TGTGCCAGCAGTTACCTCGGGGTGCCCGTGAAGCAGTTCTTC. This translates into CASSYLGVPVKQFF.

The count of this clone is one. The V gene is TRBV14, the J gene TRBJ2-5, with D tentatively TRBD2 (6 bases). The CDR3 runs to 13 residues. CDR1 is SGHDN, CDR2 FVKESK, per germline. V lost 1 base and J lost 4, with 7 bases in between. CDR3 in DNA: TGTGCCAGCAGCCAAGTGGGAGGAGAGACCCAGTACTTC. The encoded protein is CASSQVGGETQYF.

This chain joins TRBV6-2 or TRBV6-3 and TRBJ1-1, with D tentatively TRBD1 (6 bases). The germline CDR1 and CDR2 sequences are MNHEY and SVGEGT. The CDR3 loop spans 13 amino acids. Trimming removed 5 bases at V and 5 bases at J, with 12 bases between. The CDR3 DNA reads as TGTGCCAGCAGTGCGTACAGGGAGACTGAAGCTTTCTTT. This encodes CASSAYRETEAFF.